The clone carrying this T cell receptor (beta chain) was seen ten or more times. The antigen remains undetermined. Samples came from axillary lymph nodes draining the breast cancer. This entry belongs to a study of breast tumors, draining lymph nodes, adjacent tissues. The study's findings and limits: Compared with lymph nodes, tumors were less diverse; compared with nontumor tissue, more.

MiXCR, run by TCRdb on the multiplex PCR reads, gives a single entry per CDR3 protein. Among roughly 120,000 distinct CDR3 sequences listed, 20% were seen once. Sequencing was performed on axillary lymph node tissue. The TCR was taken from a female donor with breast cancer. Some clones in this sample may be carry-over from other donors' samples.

DNA for the CDR3: TGTGCCATCAACGAGTTTGGGGGCACCGGGGAGCTGTTTTTT. It codes for CAINEFGGTGELFF. V gene TRBV10-3 combines with J gene TRBJ2-2; D may correspond to TRBD1 or TRBD2 (5 bases each). Germline assignment: CDR1 ENHRY and CDR2 SYGVKD. This CDR3 spans 14 amino acids. V was pared by 7 bases and J by 4 bases, with 13 bases between.